This T cell receptor (beta chain) was found in a study of blood T cell repertoires in COVID-19. At the level of the study: Samples representing acute and convalescent COVID-19 were sourced from the United States, Italy and Spain. PBMCs, B-cell-depleted T cells, or T cells provided the cDNA or gDNA that made up the material.

Study processing details: Reference gene primer amplification gave nucleated cell count estimates. Profiled with immunoSEQ multiplex PCR; TCRdb holds only in-frame clones, not every one. V and J calls and clone size follow that table, whereas D and trimming were derived from the DNA. This sample has roughly 100,000 clones; roughly 89% occur once, and the top ten carry roughly 15%. The CDR3 consists of 15 residues. In germline, CDR1 is SGHKS, CDR2 YYEKEE (reference sequence). J gave up 3 bases and V 4 bases, and 9 bases lay outside the gene matches. The sequence was obtained from an elderly woman in a cohort sampled during active COVID-19. Material for sequencing was peripheral blood. This chain links TRBV5-5 with TRBJ1-1; 7 nucleotides agree with TRBD1. For the CDR3, the DNA is TGTGCCAGCAGCGCCGCAGGGGGGAAGGACACTGAAGCTTTCTTT. It is translated as CASSAAGGKDTEAFF.